This passage covers 4 T cell receptor beta chains from one sample sequenced in a study of identical twins. One entry per CDR3 protein, called by TCRdb with MiXCR from the 5' RACE reads. The table records 450,000 to 600,000 distinct CDR3 sequences, about a fifth of them present only once. This sample also appeared in a second study, on yellow fever vaccine responses in identical twins.

What was sequenced was CD4+ T cells sorted from blood. Receptor source: a woman under 30 in good health.

This clonotype was found a few times. The rearrangement uses TRBV10-2 and TRBJ2-5; either TRBD1 or TRBD2 may fit D (5 bases each). Germline V lookup: CDR1 WSHSY, CDR2 SAAADI. Deletions cut 6 bases from V and 2 bases from J, with 16 bases between. This CDR3 spans 15 amino acids. This CDR3 reads CASSLGTVLQETQYF. CDR3 in DNA: TGCGCCAGCAGCCTCGGGACCGTACTTCAAGAGACCCAGTACTTC.

This clonotype was picked up a small number of times. The rearrangement links TRBV18 to TRBJ2-2; the match to TRBD1 covers 7 bases. The CDR3 covers 16 residues. Germline V gene sequence: CDR1 KGHSH, CDR2 LQKENI. V lost 3 bases, J lost 1 base, and 5 bases stayed unmatched. In DNA form, the CDR3 reads TGTGCCAGCTCACCGGGGGACAGAGTGAACACCGGGGAGCTGTTTTTT. It is translated as CASSPGDRVNTGELFF.

Here the CDR3 reads CASSRDFTLYNEQFF. The DNA of the CDR3 is TGCGCCAGCAGCCGGGACTTCACCCTTTACAATGAGCAGTTCTTC. This chain joins TRBV4-1 and TRBJ2-1; TRBD2 might be the D (6 bases). Germline V CDR1 and CDR2: MGHRA, YSYEKL. V dropped 4 bases and J dropped 4 bases, with 14 bases sitting between them. This CDR3 region has 15 residues.

This chain links TRBV20-1 with TRBJ2-3; 10 nucleotides agree with TRBD2. This CDR3 is built from 14 residues. The J segment lost 8 bases and the V segment lost 1 base, leaving 6 bases of the junction unmatched. Germline V gene lookup returns CDR1 DFQATT and CDR2 SNEGSKA (reference sequence). DNA of the CDR3: TGCAGTGCTAGAGGAGAGCGGGAGGGCCCTACGCAGTATTTT. Translated: CSARGEREGPTQYF.